One and the same sample provided the 14 T cell receptor beta chains below, sequenced in a study of patients and donors after allogeneic stem cell transplantation. One entry per CDR3 protein results from TCRdb running MiXCR on the RT-PCR reads. Here the sample spans 15,000 to 20,000 distinct CDR3 sequences, around 5% being singletons. The specimen sequenced was blood, either unsorted or a sorted T cell fraction (not recorded which). These receptors were taken from a human donor who was either an allogeneic HSCT recipient or a stem cell or donor lymphocyte infusion donor (not recorded which). It is not recorded whose cells these are; they may come from a transplant donor.

This clonotype was seen ten or more times. The chain recombines TRBV11-3 with TRBJ2-3, with D possibly matching TRBD2 (5 bases). This CDR3 contains 14 residues. The germline CDR1 and CDR2 sequences are SGHNT and YENEEA. The V end lost 3 bases, the J end lost 5 bases, and 12 bases lay between the germline ends. CDR3 DNA: TGTGCCAGCAGCTTGGCTAGCAGTGGAGATACGCAGTATTTT. It yields the protein CASSLASSGDTQYF.

This clonotype was observed at least ten times. V and J are TRBV7-9 and TRBJ1-1; possible D gene TRBD1, 5 bases. The V and J ends lost 4 bases and 1 base respectively, with 7 bases between them. Germline CDR1 SEHNR, CDR2 FQNEAQ (reference sequence). The CDR3 has 13 amino acids. CDR3 in amino acids: CASSSGWNTEAFF. The CDR3 nucleotides read TGTGCCAGCAGCTCAGGGTGGAACACTGAAGCTTTCTTT.

This clonotype is termed medium-sized. V gene TRBV28 combines with J gene TRBJ1-1; D ambiguous. V was cut by 5 bases and J by 3 bases, with 22 bases left in between. The CDR3 covers 17 residues. In germline, CDR1 is MDHEN, CDR2 SYDVKM. CDR3 protein: CASSTNQASRAHTEAFF. CDR3 DNA: TGTGCCAGCAGTACTAACCAAGCCAGTCGGGCCCACACTGAAGCTTTCTTT.

This clonotype was seen at least ten times. The CDR3 DNA reads as TGTGCCAGCAGGAGACCCTCGGCTAACTATGGCTACACCTTC. As protein: CASRRPSANYGYTF. The chain joins TRBV28 to TRBJ1-2; D is unresolved. This CDR3 is 14 amino acids long. The germline V gene encodes CDR1 MDHEN and CDR2 SYDVKM. Trimming took off 6 bases at V and 0 bases at J, with 11 bases between the two ends.

The V gene is TRBV24-1, the J gene TRBJ1-3; no reliable D call. The germline V and J ends were trimmed by 3 bases and 5 bases, with 16 bases remaining between them. The CDR3 sequence is 16 residues long. Germline CDR1 KGHDR, CDR2 SFDVKD. CDR3 nucleotides: TGTGCCACCAGTGATAAAGGGCCGGACCGAAGAAACACCATATATTTT. Translation: CATSDKGPDRRNTIYF.

The sample holds many counts of this clonotype. This rearrangement joins TRBV29-1 to TRBJ1-1; D ambiguous. Germline loops: CDR1 SQVTM, CDR2 ANQGSEA. The CDR3 totals 18 residues. Trimming took 1 base from V and 5 from J, leaving 26 bases between them. The CDR3 region is CSVEVTPPWRGGFTEAFF. The CDR3 DNA reads TGCAGCGTTGAAGTTACTCCCCCCTGGCGGGGTGGGTTTACTGAAGCTTTCTTT.

This clonotype has at least ten counts. The V and J genes are TRBV6-1 and TRBJ2-7, with 7 bases aligning to TRBD2. Germline CDR1 is MNHNS and CDR2 is SASEGT. J was trimmed by 2 bases and V by 6 bases; bases with no gene match: 7. This CDR3 has 14 amino acids. CDR3 loop: CASRPGTNAYEQYF. The CDR3 nucleotides read TGTGCCAGCAGGCCCGGGACTAACGCCTACGAGCAGTACTTC.

This clonotype was detected many times. The J gene is TRBJ2-1, the V gene TRBV11-1; TRBD1 aligns across 8 bases. CDR1 is SGHAT and CDR2 is FQDESV in the germline V gene (reference sequence). V trimming: 6 bases; J trimming: 0 bases; junction bases outside the gene matches: 19. The CDR3 has 20 amino acids. The CDR3, as DNA: TGTGCCAGCAGAAGACAACTAGGACAGGGTACGTCCCGCTCCTACAATGAGCAGTTCTTC. Protein: CASRRQLGQGTSRSYNEQFF.

This clonotype showed up many times. The chain recombines TRBV18 with TRBJ2-1; 12 nucleotides line up with TRBD1. Germline values: CDR1 KGHSH, CDR2 LQKENI. Trimming removed 3 bases from V and 9 bases from J; junction bases left unmatched: 9. This CDR3 is 16 amino acids long. The CDR3 loop is CASSPNTGTGGTEQFF. CDR3 bases: TGTGCCAGCTCACCCAATACCGGGACAGGGGGCACTGAGCAGTTCTTC. The whole variable domain, remainder taken from reference TRBV18 and TRBJ2-1, is NAGVMQNPRHLVRRRGQEARLRCSPMKGHSHVYWYRQLPEEGLKFMVYLQKENIIDESGMPKERFSAEFPKEGPSILRIQQVVRGDSAAYFCASSPNTGTGGTEQFFGPGTRLTVL.

This clonotype was picked up a small number of times. The genes are TRBV7-8 and TRBJ1-1; D not resolved. CDR1 SGHVS and CDR2 FQNEAQ come from the germline V gene. The CDR3 is made up of 13 amino acids. V gave up 4 bases and J gave up 1 base, with 7 bases separating them. CDR3 sequence reads: CASSSAPNTEAFF. DNA for the CDR3: TGTGCCAGCAGCTCCGCGCCGAACACTGAAGCTTTCTTT.

The chain has TRBV5-5 and TRBJ1-1; D is uncertain. The V end lost 1 base, the J end lost 4 bases, and 14 bases lay between the germline ends. Germline values: CDR1 SGHKS, CDR2 YYEKEE (reference sequence). This CDR3 region has 15 residues. The CDR3 region has the DNA TGTGCCAGCAGCTTGCTGAGGGAAATGGGCACTGAAGCTTTCTTT. Its protein product is CASSLLREMGTEAFF.

This clonotype was detected many times. The V and J genes are TRBV11-2 and TRBJ1-1; D gene uncertain. Per the germline V gene, CDR1 is SGHAT and CDR2 is FQNNGV. Trimming shortened V by 5 bases and J by 6 bases, and 7 bases separated the two germline ends. The CDR3 loop spans 11 amino acids. CDR3 nucleotide sequence: TGTGCCAGCAGCCCCCTCTCTGAAGCTTTCTTT. Translating gives CASSPLSEAFF.

Ten or more counts support this clonotype. The chain combines TRBV6-5 with TRBJ2-1; the D is unclear. CDR3 length: 17 residues. Trimming stripped 0 bases from V and 0 bases from J, with 12 bases between. Germline V gives CDR1 MNHEY, CDR2 SVGAGI. The CDR3 nucleotides read TGTGCCAGCAGTTACTCAGGCAGCCGGAGCTCCTACAATGAGCAGTTCTTC. The encoded protein is CASSYSGSRSSYNEQFF.

The table lists this clonotype with many counts. This sequence joins TRBV25-1 and TRBJ2-7; 8 bases are a match to TRBD2. Germline V CDR1 and CDR2: MGHDK, SYGVNS. V trimming: 2 bases; J trimming: 0 bases; junction bases outside the gene matches: 6. The CDR3 covers 16 residues. CDR3 nucleotide sequence: TGTGCCAGCAGTGAAACCCGGGGGGGAGTCTCCTACGAGCAGTACTTC. Translating gives CASSETRGGVSYEQYF.